These 30 T cell receptor beta chains came from one sample sequenced in a study of T-cell reconstitution after alpha-beta-depleted transplantation in children (dated by TCRdb to 2016 to 2017). To prepare the library, PCR was applied. Sequencing used an Illumina HiSeq 2500. TCR libraries were prepared with molecular barcoding, using unique molecular identifiers to normalize TCRbeta repertoire quantification. TCRdb reanalyzed the raw reads on its own, using fastp at Q25 for trimming and MiXCR for clone calling, and kept in-frame beta chains. Records with the same CDR3 protein are collapsed into one entry carrying the most frequent genes and DNA. This sample holds some 500,000 distinct CDR3 sequences; around 17% were observed only once. 3.3% of the sample belongs to the ten largest clones. The sample in question was PBMCs from the stem cell graft donor, obtained from the stem cell graft. The source of these receptors is a human donor who donated a stem cell graft to a child with acute lymphoblastic leukemia.

This clonotype came up a few times. The rearrangement uses TRBV6-5 and TRBJ1-1; D might be TRBD1 (5 bases). The CDR3 length is 14 residues. Deletions cut 0 bases from V and 3 bases from J, with 8 bases between. Germline CDR1 MNHEY, CDR2 SVGAGI. DNA of the CDR3: TGTGCCAGCAGTTACTCATGGGGGTACACTGAAGCTTTCTTT. Encoded protein: CASSYSWGYTEAFF.

V is TRBV19 and J is TRBJ2-1; possible D gene TRBD2, 5 bases. The ends were cut back, 6 bases at V and 7 bases at J, with 16 bases in the middle. The germline V gene encodes CDR1 LNHDA and CDR2 SQIVND (reference sequence). The CDR3 runs 14 residues. CDR3 residues: CASSLTSAVNEQFF. In DNA form, the CDR3 reads TGTGCCAGTAGCCTCACTAGTGCTGTAAATGAGCAGTTCTTC. Using reference TRBV19 and TRBJ2-1 for the parts outside the CDR3, the full variable domain is DGGITQSPKYLFRKEGQNVTLSCEQNLNHDAMYWYRQDPGQGLRLIYYSQIVNDFQKGDIAEGYSVSREKKESFPLTVTSAQKNPTAFYLCASSLTSAVNEQFFGPGTRLTVL.

This clonotype occurred a few times. V is TRBV4-1 and J is TRBJ2-7; D is possibly TRBD2 (6 bases). V dropped 4 bases and J dropped 2 bases, with 18 bases sitting between them. CDR3 length equals 16 residues. Germline loops: CDR1 MGHRA, CDR2 YSYEKL. The CDR3 is CASSLSPGTFTYEQYF. The CDR3 nucleotides read TGCGCCAGCAGCCTATCGCCCGGGACTTTTACCTACGAGCAGTACTTC.

The chain is built from TRBV5-5 and TRBJ1-4; a weak D match, TRBD1 (5 bases). This CDR3 has 13 amino acids. Germline loops: CDR1 SGHKS, CDR2 YYEKEE (reference sequence). Trimming took 6 bases from V and 7 from J, leaving 13 bases between them. CDR3 sequence reads: CASKGQGFEKLFF. The CDR3 DNA sequence: TGTGCCAGCAAAGGGCAGGGATTTGAAAAACTGTTTTTT.

This clonotype has just a few counts. The rearrangement uses TRBV7-8 and TRBJ1-5, with 8 bases that match TRBD1. The V and J ends lost 6 bases and 5 bases, in that order; junction bases with no gene match: 3. The CDR3 consists of 13 residues. The germline V gene encodes CDR1 SGHVS and CDR2 FQNEAQ. In DNA, the CDR3 is TGTGCCAGCAGGTACAGGGGGGATCAGCCCCAGCATTTT. It codes for CASRYRGDQPQHF.

This clonotype was found a few times. This chain uses TRBV5-5 with TRBJ2-2; D not resolved. The CDR3 has 12 amino acids. Germline loops: CDR1 SGHKS, CDR2 YYEKEE (reference sequence). V was trimmed by 4 bases and J by 9 bases, leaving 10 bases between them. CDR3 in amino acids: CASSPLERELFF. In DNA, the CDR3 is TGTGCCAGCAGCCCGCTGGAGAGGGAGCTGTTTTTT. The full variable domain, rest sourced from reference TRBV5-5 and TRBJ2-2, is DAGVTQSPTHLIKTRGQQVTLRCSPISGHKSVSWYQQVLGQGPQFIFQYYEKEERGRGNFPDRFSARQFPNYSSELNVNALLLGDSALYLCASSPLERELFFGEGSRLTVL.

This clonotype occurred many times. This chain uses TRBV6-6 with TRBJ2-1; 9 positions agree with TRBD2. The CDR3 contains 15 residues. CDR1 and CDR2 (germline): MNHNY, SVGAGI (reference sequence). V was clipped by 6 bases and J by 7 bases; unmatched bases: 10. CDR3 amino acids: CASSMTSGSPNEQFF. The CDR3 nucleotides read TGTGCCAGCAGCATGACTAGCGGCTCCCCAAATGAGCAGTTCTTC.

The chain has TRBV20-1 and TRBJ2-3; TRBD2 might be the D (5 bases). The CDR3 is 15 amino acids. Deletions cut 0 bases from V and 2 bases from J, with 12 bases between. Germline CDR1 DFQATT, CDR2 SNEGSKA (reference sequence). CDR3 amino acids: CSARDERALTDTQYF. CDR3 nucleotides: TGCAGTGCTAGAGATGAGAGGGCCCTCACAGATACGCAGTATTTT.

A few counts support this clonotype. This chain joins TRBV4-1 and TRBJ1-4; D perhaps matches TRBD1 (5 bases). The CDR3 contains 14 residues. CDR1 MGHRA and CDR2 YSYEKL come from the germline V gene. V lost 3 bases to trimming and J lost 8 bases, with 13 bases between them. The chain's CDR3 is CASSHQGAREKLFF. The CDR3 nucleotides are TGCGCCAGCAGCCACCAAGGGGCTCGGGAAAAACTGTTTTTT.

The chain combines TRBV20-1 with TRBJ2-1; D unclear. Per germline, CDR1 DFQATT and CDR2 SNEGSKA (reference sequence). CDR3 length equals 13 residues. V dropped 2 bases and J dropped 6 bases, with 11 bases sitting between them. The CDR3 bases are TGCAGTGCTAGACCCGTGGGCTCCAATGAGCAGTTCTTC. Amino acids: CSARPVGSNEQFF.

The sample holds a few counts of this clonotype. The chain recombines TRBV20-1 with TRBJ2-2; possibly TRBD1 or TRBD2 for D (5 bases each). Germline CDR1 reads DFQATT; CDR2 reads SNEGSKA (reference sequence). The CDR3 is 13 amino acids. Trimming pared 6 bases from V and 0 bases from J, leaving 8 bases between. CDR3 in DNA: TGCAGTGCCTTGGGACCGAACACCGGGGAGCTGTTTTTT. Its protein product is CSALGPNTGELFF.

Comments on this clonotype: A much larger clone lies a single base off, so this may be a read error. The chain recombines TRBV7-9 with TRBJ1-1; 9 bases map to TRBD1. J lost 3 bases, V lost 1 base, and 6 bases had no gene match. The germline V gene has CDR1 SEHNR and CDR2 FQNEAQ (reference sequence). This CDR3 is built from 16 residues. In DNA, the CDR3 is TGTGCCAGCAGCTTAGTACAGGGGGCGTCGGACACTGAAGCTTTCTTT. It specifies CASSLVQGASDTEAFF.

This chain links TRBV11-2 with TRBJ2-7; 8 bases map to TRBD1. This CDR3 region has 17 residues. The ends lost 0 bases at V and 0 bases at J; junction bases unmatched: 7. CDR1 is SGHAT, CDR2 FQNNGV, per germline. The CDR3 coding sequence is TGTGCCAGCAGCTTAGACTTCTGGGACAGGATCTCCTACGAGCAGTACTTC. Its translation: CASSLDFWDRISYEQYF.

This clonotype was picked up a small number of times. The gene calls are TRBV18 and TRBJ1-1; D ambiguous. This CDR3 is built from 14 residues. The germline V gene encodes CDR1 KGHSH and CDR2 LQKENI. The V and J ends lost 5 bases and 0 bases respectively, with 10 bases between them. The DNA of the CDR3 is TGTGCCAGCTCATCAATGACGGTGAACACTGAAGCTTTCTTT. Translation: CASSSMTVNTEAFF.

The V and J genes are TRBV27 and TRBJ2-6; the D is unclear. CDR1 MNHEY and CDR2 SMNVEV come from the germline V gene (reference sequence). Between the trimmed V and J ends, which lost 5 bases and 2 bases, there was a span of 10 bases. The CDR3 runs 15 residues. CDR3 DNA: TGTGCCAGCAGTGGTTTTACAGCTGGGGCCAACGTCCTGACTTTC. Its protein product is CASSGFTAGANVLTF.

This clonotype was observed a handful of times. The chain is built from TRBV5-1 and TRBJ2-5, with D tentatively TRBD2 (5 bases). There are 13 residues in the CDR3. CDR1 SGHRS and CDR2 YFSETQ come from the germline V gene. V was pared by 6 bases and J by 2 bases, with 11 bases between. The CDR3 sequence is CASKTTLQETQYF. Written as DNA, the CDR3 is TGCGCCAGCAAGACTACCTTACAAGAGACCCAGTACTTC. Filled out from reference TRBV5-1 and TRBJ2-5, the complete variable domain reads KAGVTQTPRYLIKTRGQQVTLSCSPISGHRSVSWYQQTPGQGLQFLFEYFSETQRNKGNFPGRFSGRQFSNSRSEMNVSTLELGDSALYLCASKTTLQETQYFGPGTRLLVL.

The sample holds many counts of this clonotype. CDR3 sequence reads: CASSLGLPYNEQFF. CDR3 in DNA: TGCGCCAGCAGCTTGGGGCTACCCTACAATGAGCAGTTCTTC. J is TRBJ2-1 and V is TRBV5-1; no clear D. This CDR3 region has 14 residues. Germline V lookup: CDR1 SGHRS, CDR2 YFSETQ. Between the trimmed V and J ends, which lost 0 bases and 2 bases, there was a span of 6 bases.

This clonotype was seen a few times. The chain carries TRBV5-5 and TRBJ1-4, with D unclear. Germline V CDR1 and CDR2: SGHKS, YYEKEE (reference sequence). The V end lost 0 bases, the J end lost 7 bases, and 10 bases lay between the germline ends. CDR3 length: 14 residues. Here the CDR3 DNA reads TGTGCCAGCAGCTTGGAGGGAAGTATTGAAAAACTGTTTTTT. Translating gives CASSLEGSIEKLFF.

This clonotype has a handful of counts. The gene calls are TRBV4-1 and TRBJ2-4; 8 positions agree with TRBD2. Trimming at V came to 3 bases and at J to 3 bases, leaving 16 bases not matched to a gene. Germline V gives CDR1 MGHRA, CDR2 YSYEKL. The CDR3 has 19 amino acids. The CDR3 coding sequence is TGCGCCAGCAGCCACGTTATAGCGGGGAATGGATTAGACAAAAACATTCAGTACTTC. This codes for CASSHVIAGNGLDKNIQYF.

This clonotype showed up just a few times. J is TRBJ2-2 and V is TRBV12-3 or TRBV12-4; D gene unclear. The CDR3 sequence is 17 residues long. V lost 2 bases, J lost 5 bases, and 18 bases lay in between. The CDR3 DNA reads TGTGCCAGCAGTTTAAGTTGGCCTCATGCACCAACCGGGGAGCTGTTTTTT. Its translation: CASSLSWPHAPTGELFF.

The V and J genes are TRBV7-7 and TRBJ2-3; D unclear. Trimming took off 5 bases at V and 4 bases at J, with 22 bases between the two ends. CDR3 length equals 17 residues. Germline V gene sequence: CDR1 SSHAT, CDR2 FNYEAQ (reference sequence). The CDR3 DNA is TGTGCCAGCAGCACCCGTCCCGGGCCCAAACGGGCAGATACGCAGTATTTT. Encoded protein: CASSTRPGPKRADTQYF.

The DNA of the CDR3 is TGTGCCAGCAGCAGGACTAGTCTGTATGAGCAGTTCTTC. Its translation: CASSRTSLYEQFF. The gene calls are TRBV7-2 and TRBJ2-1, with 7 bases fitting TRBD2. Per the germline V gene, CDR1 is SGHTA and CDR2 is FQGNSA. The length of the CDR3 is 13 residues. V gave up 5 bases and J gave up 8 bases; unmatched junction bases: 6.

This clonotype has only a few counts. The rearrangement links TRBV7-9 to TRBJ2-1; D tentatively reads TRBD1 or TRBD2 (5 bases each). Trimming pared 3 bases from V and 8 bases from J, leaving 23 bases between. Per the germline V gene, CDR1 is SEHNR and CDR2 is FQNEAQ (reference sequence). The CDR3 length is 17 residues. Here the CDR3 DNA reads TGTGCCAGCAGCTTCGACGTTATTCGGGACCGGATTGATGAGCAGTTCTTC. Translating it yields CASSFDVIRDRIDEQFF.

This clonotype was observed a handful of times. The genes are TRBV5-1 and TRBJ2-7; D is unresolved. Looked up from germline, CDR1 is SGHRS and CDR2 is YFSETQ. This CDR3 is built from 16 residues. V lost 4 bases to trimming and J lost 1 base, with 18 bases between them. The CDR3 bases are TGCGCCAGCAGCATCTCCCCCCGGACGCCTTCCTACGAGCAGTACTTC. This gives the protein CASSISPRTPSYEQYF.

This clonotype was recorded a few times. The chain has TRBV7-9 and TRBJ2-1, with 8 bases that match TRBD2. The CDR3 spans 15 residues. CDR1 is SEHNR and CDR2 is FQNEAQ in the germline V gene (reference sequence). V trimming: 4 bases; J trimming: 3 bases; junction bases outside the gene matches: 5. CDR3 bases: TGTGCCAGCAGCTCGGGAGGGTCGATCTACAATGAGCAGTTCTTC. Amino acids: CASSSGGSIYNEQFF. The whole variable domain, remainder taken from reference TRBV7-9 and TRBJ2-1, is DTGVSQNPRHKITKRGQNVTFRCDPISEHNRLYWYRQTLGQGPEFLTYFQNEAQLEKSRLLSDRFSAERPKGSFSTLEIQRTEQGDSAMYLCASSSGGSIYNEQFFGPGTRLTVL.

The chain employs TRBV27 and TRBJ2-1; D call uncertain. The germline V gene has CDR1 MNHEY and CDR2 SMNVEV (reference sequence). V was pared by 4 bases and J by 4 bases, with 8 bases between. The CDR3 contains 13 residues. DNA of the CDR3: TGTGCCAGCAGTTACAGTCAATACAATGAGCAGTTCTTC. This gives the protein CASSYSQYNEQFF.

The chain has TRBV10-2 and TRBJ2-1; D not resolved. CDR3 length: 12 residues. Germline V gene data show CDR1 as WSHSY and CDR2 as SAAADI. V lost 8 bases, J lost 5 bases, and 10 bases lay in between. The CDR3: CASGEYHNEQFF. In nucleotides, the CDR3 is TGCGCCAGCGGAGAATACCACAATGAGCAGTTCTTC.

The chain is built from TRBV18 and TRBJ2-7; TRBD2 aligns across 14 bases. Germline assignment: CDR1 KGHSH and CDR2 LQKENI. V lost 5 bases, J lost 4 bases, and 4 bases stayed unmatched. The CDR3 sequence is 15 residues long. Here the CDR3 reads CASSIGTSGSYEQYF. The CDR3 nucleotides read TGTGCCAGCTCAATCGGGACTAGCGGGAGTTACGAGCAGTACTTC.

There are a few counts of this clonotype. The V gene is TRBV5-1, the J gene TRBJ2-7, with unresolved D. Trimming removed 5 bases at V and 2 bases at J, with 11 bases between. Germline-derived CDR1 and CDR2 are SGHRS and YFSETQ. This CDR3 contains 13 residues. DNA of the CDR3: TGCGCCAGCAGGCTCCTCGGGCCCTACGAGCAGTACTTC. As protein: CASRLLGPYEQYF.

The table lists this clonotype with a few counts. The chain has TRBV6-1 and TRBJ2-1; D may be TRBD1 or TRBD2 (5 bases each). This CDR3 region has 16 residues. CDR1 MNHNS and CDR2 SASEGT come from the germline V gene. With 5 bases removed from V and 8 bases from J, the gap between germline ends came to 22 bases. CDR3 amino acids: CASSPPGKTVADEQFF. In nucleotides, the CDR3 is TGTGCCAGCAGTCCGCCGGGGAAGACAGTCGCCGATGAGCAGTTCTTC.